Listed here are 22 T cell receptor beta chains from one sample, sequenced in a study of blood T cell repertoires in COVID-19. TCRdb keeps only in-frame clones here, not all; method: immunoSEQ multiplex PCR. This table holds over 300,000 clones, about 82% found once. Sample: peripheral blood. The receptors were gathered from a woman aged 50 to 60 with acute or convalescent COVID-19.

This rearrangement joins TRBV5-1 to TRBJ1-1; 9 bases are a match to TRBD1. The CDR3 extends over 15 amino acids. Germline V gene sequence: CDR1 SGHRS, CDR2 YFSETQ. V lost 6 bases and J lost 3; bases outside the gene matches: 9. CDR3: CASTPTGTGYTEAFF. In DNA, the CDR3 is TGCGCCAGCACCCCCACCGGGACAGGGTACACTGAAGCTTTCTTT.

The chain is built from TRBV5-1 and TRBJ2-7; possibly TRBD1 for D (6 bases). Trimming left V 0 bases short and J 5 bases short, with 9 bases between. Germline V CDR1 and CDR2: SGHRS, YFSETQ. The CDR3 is 13 amino acids. The CDR3 loop is CASSLVGQNEQYF. CDR3 nucleotides: TGCGCCAGCAGCTTGGTTGGACAGAACGAGCAGTACTTC.

The J gene is TRBJ2-7, the V gene TRBV5-1, with 8 bases that match TRBD1. The CDR3 length is 14 residues. Germline V CDR1 and CDR2: SGHRS, YFSETQ. Losses at the gene ends were 3 bases for V and 1 base for J; bases not matched to a gene: 3. The CDR3, as DNA: TGCGCCAGCAGCTCCCGGGACAGGTCCTACGAGCAGTACTTC. Translation: CASSSRDRSYEQYF. Full variable domain (remainder filled in from reference TRBV5-1 and TRBJ2-7): KAGVTQTPRYLIKTRGQQVTLSCSPISGHRSVSWYQQTPGQGLQFLFEYFSETQRNKGNFPGRFSGRQFSNSRSEMNVSTLELGDSALYLCASSSRDRSYEQYFGPGTRLTVT.

The count of this clone is one. The V call is TRBV5-1, the J call TRBJ2-7, with TRBD1 as a possible D gene (6 bases). The CDR3 runs to 14 residues. Germline CDR1 and CDR2: SGHRS and YFSETQ. Trimming cost V 4 bases and J 2 bases, with 13 bases left between them. CDR3 sequence: CASSALQGTYEQYF. CDR3 DNA sequence: TGCGCCAGCAGCGCCCTACAGGGAACCTACGAGCAGTACTTC.

This clone has just a few counts. This rearrangement joins TRBV7-6 to TRBJ1-5; 11 positions match TRBD1. This CDR3 is 14 amino acids long. With 3 bases clipped from V and 8 bases from J, the junction kept 3 bases outside the gene matches. The germline V gene encodes CDR1 SGHVS and CDR2 FNYEAQ. CDR3: CASSFPGQGEPQHF. The DNA for the CDR3 is TGTGCCAGCAGCTTTCCGGGACAGGGGGAGCCCCAGCATTTT.

The V gene is TRBV29-1, the J gene TRBJ2-3, with D tentatively TRBD2 (5 bases). Between the trimmed V and J ends, which lost 4 bases and 4 bases, there was a span of 12 bases. The germline V gene encodes CDR1 SQVTM and CDR2 ANQGSEA. The CDR3 runs 13 residues. The CDR3 sequence: CSVGGSGPDTQYF. The CDR3 region has the DNA TGCAGCGTTGGTGGGAGCGGCCCAGATACGCAGTATTTT.

This rearrangement joins TRBV4-1 to TRBJ2-2, with 10 positions matching TRBD1. The CDR3 consists of 16 residues. Germline trimming cut 3 bases from V and 6 bases from J; bases unmatched to any gene: 7. The V gene's germline CDR1 is MGHRA and CDR2 YSYEKL. Here the CDR3 reads CASSQEKTGGSGELFF. In DNA, the CDR3 is TGCGCCAGCAGCCAGGAAAAGACAGGGGGCTCCGGGGAGCTGTTTTTT.

This clone showed up just a few times. V is TRBV9 and J is TRBJ2-7; D may be TRBD1 (6 bases). V was pared by 0 bases and J by 2 bases, with 12 bases between. Germline V gene data show CDR1 as SGDLS and CDR2 as YYNGEE. This CDR3 has 15 residues. The CDR3 here is CASSVVGAPTYEQYF. CDR3 bases: TGTGCCAGCAGCGTAGTGGGGGCACCGACCTACGAGCAGTACTTC. Using reference TRBV9 and TRBJ2-7 for the parts outside the CDR3, the full variable domain is DSGVTQTPKHLITATGQRVTLRCSPRSGDLSVYWYQQSLDQGLQFLIQYYNGEERAKGNILERFSAQQFPDLHSELNLSSLELGDSALYFCASSVVGAPTYEQYFGPGTRLTVT.

The chain is built from TRBV24-1 and TRBJ2-3; TRBD2 aligns across 7 bases. Germline assignment: CDR1 KGHDR and CDR2 SFDVKD. The junction had 4 bases not matched to a gene; V was cut back by 4 bases and J by 4 bases. This CDR3 is built from 14 residues. DNA of the CDR3: TGTGCCACCAGTGACTCCGGGAGGTCAGATACGCAGTATTTT. Translation: CATSDSGRSDTQYF.

The J gene is TRBJ2-4, the V gene TRBV11-1, with a weak D call TRBD2 (7 bases). Trimming stripped 2 bases from V and 8 bases from J, with 16 bases between. The germline V gene encodes CDR1 SGHAT and CDR2 FQDESV (reference sequence). There are 15 residues in the CDR3. CDR3 nucleotide sequence: TGTGCCAGCAGCTTAAAGGCGGGGGCAGAGGACATTCAGTACTTC. Its protein is CASSLKAGAEDIQYF.

The DNA of the CDR3 is TGTGCCAGCAGTTGGACAGGGGGCTACAATGAGCAGTTCTTC. Translating gives CASSWTGGYNEQFF. V usage is TRBV27 and J usage is TRBJ2-1, with 10 nucleotides matching TRBD1. The CDR3 is made up of 14 amino acids. The ends lost 4 bases at V and 3 bases at J; junction bases unmatched: 0. Germline CDR1 and CDR2: MNHEY and SMNVEV (reference sequence).

The chain joins TRBV5-1 to TRBJ2-1; tentatively, D is TRBD2 (6 bases). V was trimmed by 4 bases and J by 4 bases, leaving 21 bases between them. The CDR3 runs to 17 residues. The germline CDR1 and CDR2 sequences are SGHRS and YFSETQ. The CDR3 loop reads CASSPNPGREWYNEQFF. In DNA, the CDR3 is TGCGCCAGCAGCCCAAACCCCGGACGGGAGTGGTACAATGAGCAGTTCTTC.

The V call is TRBV7-2, the J call TRBJ2-2; 7 positions match TRBD2. The CDR3 consists of 15 residues. Losses at the gene ends were 6 bases for V and 0 bases for J; bases not matched to a gene: 4. CDR1 and CDR2 from the germline V gene are SGHTA and FQGNSA. CDR3 sequence: CASSWLAANTGELFF. The CDR3 bases are TGTGCCAGCAGTTGGCTAGCGGCGAACACCGGGGAGCTGTTTTTT.

The chain is built from TRBV6-5 and TRBJ2-7; 7 nucleotides match TRBD2. V lost 0 bases and J lost 1; bases outside the gene matches: 3. CDR3 length equals 15 residues. Per the germline V gene, CDR1 is MNHEY and CDR2 is SVGAGI. CDR3 sequence reads: CASSYSREGSYEQYF. CDR3 nucleotide sequence: TGTGCCAGCAGTTACTCGAGGGAGGGGTCCTACGAGCAGTACTTC.

The genes are TRBV6-2 or TRBV6-3 and TRBJ2-7, with D tentatively TRBD2 (6 bases). The CDR3 extends over 12 amino acids. The germline V gene encodes CDR1 MNHEY and CDR2 SVGEGT. The V and J ends lost 4 bases and 6 bases respectively, with 10 bases between them. The DNA of the CDR3 is TGTGCCAGCAGTTGGGGACTTTTCGAGCAGTACTTC. This encodes CASSWGLFEQYF.

The chain recombines TRBV7-9 with TRBJ1-1, with no clear D. The V and J ends lost 1 base and 5 bases respectively, with 8 bases between them. Germline values: CDR1 SEHNR, CDR2 FQNEAQ (reference sequence). The CDR3 runs to 13 residues. CDR3 region: CASSLGAETEAFF. The CDR3 coding sequence is TGTGCCAGCAGCTTAGGGGCAGAAACTGAAGCTTTCTTT.

This chain links TRBV7-2 with TRBJ2-5; no clear D. The CDR3 extends over 13 amino acids. Trimming took off 4 bases at V and 5 bases at J, with 11 bases between the two ends. Per germline, CDR1 SGHTA and CDR2 FQGNSA. The CDR3 DNA follows: TGTGCCAGCAGCTCACAGCCCCGGGAGACCCAGTACTTC. Translating it yields CASSSQPRETQYF.

This clone was counted between two and nine times. This chain connects TRBV4-2 to TRBJ2-3, with D tentatively TRBD2 (6 bases). CDR1 and CDR2 from the germline V gene are LGHNA and YNFKEQ. This CDR3 contains 15 residues. V lost 4 bases and J lost 3, with 14 bases in between. In DNA form, the CDR3 reads TGTGCCAGCAGCCGGGACCGACTAGTGACAGATACGCAGTATTTT. It codes for CASSRDRLVTDTQYF.

The chain employs TRBV4-1 and TRBJ1-5; a weak D match, TRBD1 (6 bases). CDR1 and CDR2 (germline): MGHRA, YSYEKL. The CDR3 extends over 15 amino acids. V lost 5 bases and J lost 4, with 15 bases in between. The CDR3 DNA is TGCGCCAGCAGCTTAACCGGGGGGCCGAATCAGCCCCAGCATTTT. It translates to CASSLTGGPNQPQHF.

The V and J genes are TRBV6-2 or TRBV6-3 and TRBJ1-5; unclear D gene. The CDR3 consists of 15 residues. The V gene's germline CDR1 is MNHEY and CDR2 SVGEGT. The V and J ends lost 3 bases and 8 bases respectively, with 17 bases between them. CDR3 sequence reads: CASSYLGRQFEPQHF. The DNA of the CDR3 is TGTGCCAGCAGTTATCTGGGCCGGCAGTTTGAGCCCCAGCATTTT.

To note about this clone: Distinct nucleotide sequences in the sample also encode this CDR3. The chain combines TRBV7-3 with TRBJ2-1; 12 bases align to TRBD2. Germline assignment: CDR1 SGHTA and CDR2 FQGTGA. CDR3 length: 14 residues. The V and J ends lost 2 bases and 7 bases, in that order; junction bases with no gene match: 0. CDR3 coding DNA: TGTGCCAGCAGCTTACTAGCGGGAGGGAATGAGCAGTTCTTC. Amino acid sequence: CASSLLAGGNEQFF.

This clone has just one count. The V gene is TRBV18, the J gene TRBJ1-1, with D possibly TRBD1 on 6 matching bases. V was pared by 3 bases and J by 3 bases, with 14 bases between. The germline V gene encodes CDR1 KGHSH and CDR2 LQKENI. The length of the CDR3 is 15 residues. CDR3 in DNA: TGTGCCAGCTCACCCCAAACAGGGCAAGACACTGAAGCTTTCTTT. Translation gives CASSPQTGQDTEAFF.